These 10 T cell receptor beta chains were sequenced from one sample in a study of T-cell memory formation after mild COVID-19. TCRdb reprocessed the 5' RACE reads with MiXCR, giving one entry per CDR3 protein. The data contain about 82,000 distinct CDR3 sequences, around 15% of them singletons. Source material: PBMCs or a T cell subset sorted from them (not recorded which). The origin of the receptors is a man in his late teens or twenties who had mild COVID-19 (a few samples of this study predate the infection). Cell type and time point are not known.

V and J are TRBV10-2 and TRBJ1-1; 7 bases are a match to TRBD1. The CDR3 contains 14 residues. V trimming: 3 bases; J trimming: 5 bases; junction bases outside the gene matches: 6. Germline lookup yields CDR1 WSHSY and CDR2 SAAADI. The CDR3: CASSEITGVTEAFF. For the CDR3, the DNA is TGCGCCAGCAGTGAAATTACAGGGGTTACTGAAGCTTTCTTT.

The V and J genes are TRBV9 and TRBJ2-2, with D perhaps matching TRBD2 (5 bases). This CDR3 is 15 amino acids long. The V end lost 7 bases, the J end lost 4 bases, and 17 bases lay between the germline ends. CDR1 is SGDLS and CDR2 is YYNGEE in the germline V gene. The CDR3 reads CASCLTGSGTGELFF. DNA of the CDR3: TGTGCCAGCTGTCTTACGGGGTCTGGCACCGGGGAGCTGTTTTTT.

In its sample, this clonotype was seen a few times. The CDR3 DNA sequence: TGCGCCAGCAGCCCGGGATGGGGGCTGGAGACTGAAGCTTTCTTT. Protein: CASSPGWGLETEAFF. V gene TRBV5-1 combines with J gene TRBJ1-1; D perhaps matches TRBD1 (6 bases). The CDR3 extends over 15 amino acids. Germline CDR1 is SGHRS and CDR2 is YFSETQ. Trimming cost V 4 bases and J 5 bases, with 18 bases left between them.

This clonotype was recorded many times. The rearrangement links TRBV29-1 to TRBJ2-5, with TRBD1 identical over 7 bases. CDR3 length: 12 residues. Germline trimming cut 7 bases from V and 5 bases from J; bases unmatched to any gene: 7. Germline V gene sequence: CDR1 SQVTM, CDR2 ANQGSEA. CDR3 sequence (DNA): TGCAGCGGACGACAGGGAGTTGAGACCCAGTACTTC. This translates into CSGRQGVETQYF. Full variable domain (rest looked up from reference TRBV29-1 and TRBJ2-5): SAVISQKPSRDICQRGTSLTIQCQVDSQVTMMFWYRQQPGQSLTLIATANQGSEATYESGFVIDKFPISRPNLTFSTLTVSNMSPEDSSIYLCSGRQGVETQYFGPGTRLLVL.

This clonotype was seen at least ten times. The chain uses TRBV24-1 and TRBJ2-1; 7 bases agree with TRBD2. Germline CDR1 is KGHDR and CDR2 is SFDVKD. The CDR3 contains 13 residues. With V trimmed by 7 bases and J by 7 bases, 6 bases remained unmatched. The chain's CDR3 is CATRAGTKNEQFF. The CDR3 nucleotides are TGTGCCACCAGGGCCGGGACTAAGAATGAGCAGTTCTTC.

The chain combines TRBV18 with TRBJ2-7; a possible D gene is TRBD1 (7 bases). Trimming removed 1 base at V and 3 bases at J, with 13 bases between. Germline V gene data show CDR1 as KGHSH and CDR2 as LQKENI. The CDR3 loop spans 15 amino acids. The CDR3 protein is CASSPRGQGGYEQYF. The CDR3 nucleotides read TGTGCCAGCTCACCACGGGGTCAGGGGGGCTACGAGCAGTACTTC.

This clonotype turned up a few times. CDR3 loop: CASSFRTGRNSPLHF. CDR3 bases: TGTGCCAGCAGCTTCCGGACAGGGCGAAATTCACCCCTCCACTTT. V and J are TRBV5-5 and TRBJ1-6; 8 nucleotides line up with TRBD1. CDR1 SGHKS and CDR2 YYEKEE come from the germline V gene (reference sequence). This CDR3 region has 15 residues. Germline trimming cut 2 bases from V and 7 bases from J; bases unmatched to any gene: 5.

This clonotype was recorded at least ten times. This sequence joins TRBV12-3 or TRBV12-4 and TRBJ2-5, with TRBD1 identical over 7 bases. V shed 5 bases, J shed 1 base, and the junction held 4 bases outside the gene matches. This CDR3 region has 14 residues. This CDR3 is CASSETGSQETQYF. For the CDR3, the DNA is TGTGCCAGCAGTGAGACAGGGAGCCAAGAGACCCAGTACTTC.

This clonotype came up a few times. For the CDR3, the DNA is TGCGCCAGCAGCCAAATTTACAGGGACGACTATGGCTACACCTTC. Its translation: CASSQIYRDDYGYTF. The gene calls are TRBV4-3 and TRBJ1-2; TRBD1 is a possible D gene (6 bases). The germline CDR1 and CDR2 sequences are LGHNA and YSLEER. The CDR3 contains 15 residues. Trimming took 2 bases from V and 3 from J, leaving 13 bases between them.

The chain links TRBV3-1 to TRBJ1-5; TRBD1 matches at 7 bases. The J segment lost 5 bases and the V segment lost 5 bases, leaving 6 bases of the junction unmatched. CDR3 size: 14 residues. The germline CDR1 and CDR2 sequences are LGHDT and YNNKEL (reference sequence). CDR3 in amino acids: CASSLTGSDQPQHF. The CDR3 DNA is TGTGCCAGCAGCTTGACAGGGTCCGATCAGCCCCAGCATTTT.